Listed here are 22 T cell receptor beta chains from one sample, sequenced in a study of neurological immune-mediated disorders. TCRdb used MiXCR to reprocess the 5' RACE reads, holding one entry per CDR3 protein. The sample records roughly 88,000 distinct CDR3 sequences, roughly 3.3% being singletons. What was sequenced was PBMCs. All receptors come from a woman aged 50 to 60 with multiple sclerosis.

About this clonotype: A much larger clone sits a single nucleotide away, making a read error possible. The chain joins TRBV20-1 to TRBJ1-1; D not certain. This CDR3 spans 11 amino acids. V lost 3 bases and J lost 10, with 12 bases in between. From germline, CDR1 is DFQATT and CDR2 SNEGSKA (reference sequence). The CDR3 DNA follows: TGCAGTGCTAGTACCGCAGATGCAGCTTTCTTT. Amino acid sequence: CSASTADAAFF.

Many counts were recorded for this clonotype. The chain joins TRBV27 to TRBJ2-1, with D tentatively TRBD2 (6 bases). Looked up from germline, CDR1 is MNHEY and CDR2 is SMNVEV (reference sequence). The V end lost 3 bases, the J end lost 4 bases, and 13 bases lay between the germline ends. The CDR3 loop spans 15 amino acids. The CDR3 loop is CASSFGGGSYNEQFF. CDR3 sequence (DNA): TGTGCCAGCAGTTTTGGTGGGGGGTCATACAATGAGCAGTTCTTC.

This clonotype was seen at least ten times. This CDR3 is CASSSHAGTGKTGELFF. CDR3 nucleotides: TGTGCCAGCAGCTCCCATGCCGGGACAGGGAAGACCGGGGAGCTGTTTTTT. V gene TRBV7-3 combines with J gene TRBJ2-2; 9 bases align to TRBD1. V gave up 4 bases and J gave up 5 bases; unmatched junction bases: 11. CDR1 is SGHTA and CDR2 is FQGTGA in the germline V gene. This CDR3 spans 17 amino acids. Full variable domain (outside the CDR3, taken from reference TRBV7-3 and TRBJ2-2): GAGVSQTPSNKVTEKGKYVELRCDPISGHTALYWYRQSLGQGPEFLIYFQGTGAADDSGLPNDRFFAVRPEGSVSTLKIQRTERGDSAVYLCASSSHAGTGKTGELFFGEGSRLTVL.

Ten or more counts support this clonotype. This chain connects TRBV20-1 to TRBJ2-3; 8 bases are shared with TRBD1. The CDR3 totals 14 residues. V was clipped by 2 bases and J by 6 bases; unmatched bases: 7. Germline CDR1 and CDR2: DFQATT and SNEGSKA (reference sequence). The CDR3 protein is CSARLTGERDTQYF. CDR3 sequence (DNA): TGCAGTGCTAGACTGACAGGGGAGAGGGATACGCAGTATTTT.

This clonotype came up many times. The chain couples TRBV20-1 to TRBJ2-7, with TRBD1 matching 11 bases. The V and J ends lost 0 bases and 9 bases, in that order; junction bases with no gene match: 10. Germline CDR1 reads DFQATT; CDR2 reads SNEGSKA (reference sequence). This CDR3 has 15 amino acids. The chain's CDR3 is CSARDHGTGGLGQYF. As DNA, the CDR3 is TGCAGTGCTAGAGATCATGGGACAGGGGGTTTAGGGCAGTACTTC.

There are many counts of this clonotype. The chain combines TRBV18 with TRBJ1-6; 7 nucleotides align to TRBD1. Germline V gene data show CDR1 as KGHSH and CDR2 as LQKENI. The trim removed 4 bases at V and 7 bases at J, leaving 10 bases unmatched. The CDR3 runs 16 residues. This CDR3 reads CASSQRTGEGNSPLHF. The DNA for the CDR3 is TGTGCCAGCTCACAACGGACAGGAGAGGGAAATTCACCCCTCCACTTT.

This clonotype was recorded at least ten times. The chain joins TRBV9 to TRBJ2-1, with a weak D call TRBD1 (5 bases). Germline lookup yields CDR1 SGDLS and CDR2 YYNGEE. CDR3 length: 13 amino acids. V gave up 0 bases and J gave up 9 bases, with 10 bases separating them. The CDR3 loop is CASSVDQGTEQFF. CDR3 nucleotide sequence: TGTGCCAGCAGCGTAGACCAGGGAACTGAGCAGTTCTTC.

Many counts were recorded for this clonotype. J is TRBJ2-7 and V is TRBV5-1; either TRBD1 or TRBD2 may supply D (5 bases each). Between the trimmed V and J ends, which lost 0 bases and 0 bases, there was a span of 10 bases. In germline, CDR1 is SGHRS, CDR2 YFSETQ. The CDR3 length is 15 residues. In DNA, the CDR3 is TGCGCCAGCAGCTTGGGTATGGGGGACTCCTACGAGCAGTACTTC. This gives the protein CASSLGMGDSYEQYF.

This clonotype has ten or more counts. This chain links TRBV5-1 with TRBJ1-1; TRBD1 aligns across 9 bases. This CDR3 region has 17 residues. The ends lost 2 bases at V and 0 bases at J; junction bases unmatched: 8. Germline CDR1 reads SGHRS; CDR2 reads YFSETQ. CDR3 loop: CASSLDGTGIMNTEAFF. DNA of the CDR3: TGCGCCAGCAGCTTAGACGGGACAGGGATTATGAACACTGAAGCTTTCTTT.

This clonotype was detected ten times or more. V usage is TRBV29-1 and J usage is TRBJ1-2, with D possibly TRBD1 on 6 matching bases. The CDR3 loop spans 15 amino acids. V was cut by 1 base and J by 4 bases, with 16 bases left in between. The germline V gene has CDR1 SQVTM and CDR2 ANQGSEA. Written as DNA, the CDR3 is TGCAGCGTTGAAGTCAAAACAGGGATTGGCTATGGCTACACCTTC. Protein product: CSVEVKTGIGYGYTF.

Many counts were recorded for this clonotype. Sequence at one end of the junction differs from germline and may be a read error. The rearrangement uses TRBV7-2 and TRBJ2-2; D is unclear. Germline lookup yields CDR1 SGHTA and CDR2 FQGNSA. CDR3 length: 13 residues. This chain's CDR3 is CASSLGRTGELFF. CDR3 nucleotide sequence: TGTGCTAGCAGCTTAGGCCGGACCGGGGAGCTGTTTTTT.

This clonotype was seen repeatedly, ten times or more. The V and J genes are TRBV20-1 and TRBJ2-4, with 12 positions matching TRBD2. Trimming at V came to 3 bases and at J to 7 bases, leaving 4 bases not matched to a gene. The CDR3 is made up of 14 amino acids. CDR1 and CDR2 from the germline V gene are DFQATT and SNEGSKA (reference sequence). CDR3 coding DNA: TGCAGTGCTAGCCTCGGACTAGCGGGGAACATTCAGTACTTC. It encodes CSASLGLAGNIQYF.

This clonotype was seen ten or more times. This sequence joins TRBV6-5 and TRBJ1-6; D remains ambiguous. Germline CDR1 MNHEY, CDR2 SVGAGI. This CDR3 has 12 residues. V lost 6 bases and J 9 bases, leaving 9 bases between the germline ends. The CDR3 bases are TGTGCCAGCAGCCCCGGAGGTTCACCCCTCCACTTT. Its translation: CASSPGGSPLHF.

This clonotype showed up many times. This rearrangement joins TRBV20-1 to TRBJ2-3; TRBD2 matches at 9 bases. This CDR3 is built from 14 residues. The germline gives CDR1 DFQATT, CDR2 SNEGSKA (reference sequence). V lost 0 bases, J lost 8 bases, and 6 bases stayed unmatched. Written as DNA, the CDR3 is TGCAGTGCTAGAGAAGGCGGGGGGGCCACTACGCAGTATTTT. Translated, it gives CSAREGGGATTQYF.

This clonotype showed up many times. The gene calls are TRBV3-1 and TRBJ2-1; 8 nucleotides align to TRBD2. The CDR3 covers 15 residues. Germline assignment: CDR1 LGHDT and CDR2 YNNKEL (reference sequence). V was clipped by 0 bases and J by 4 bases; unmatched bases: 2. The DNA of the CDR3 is TGTGCCAGCAGCCAAGAGGCGGGGGGATACAATGAGCAGTTCTTC. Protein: CASSQEAGGYNEQFF.

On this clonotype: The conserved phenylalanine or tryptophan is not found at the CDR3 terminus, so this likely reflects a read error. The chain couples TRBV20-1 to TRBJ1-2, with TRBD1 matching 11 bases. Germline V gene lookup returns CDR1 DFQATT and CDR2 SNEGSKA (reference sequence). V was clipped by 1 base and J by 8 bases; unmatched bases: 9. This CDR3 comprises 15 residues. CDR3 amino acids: CSARALGQGVEGYTI. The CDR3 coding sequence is TGCAGTGCTAGAGCACTGGGACAGGGGGTGGAAGGCTACACCATC.

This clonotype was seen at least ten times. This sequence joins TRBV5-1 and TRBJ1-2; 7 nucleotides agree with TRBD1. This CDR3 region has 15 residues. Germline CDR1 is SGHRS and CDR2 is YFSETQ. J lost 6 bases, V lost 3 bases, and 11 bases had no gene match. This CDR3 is CASSSNTGTVDGYTF. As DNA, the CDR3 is TGCGCCAGCAGCTCTAATACCGGGACAGTCGATGGCTACACCTTC.

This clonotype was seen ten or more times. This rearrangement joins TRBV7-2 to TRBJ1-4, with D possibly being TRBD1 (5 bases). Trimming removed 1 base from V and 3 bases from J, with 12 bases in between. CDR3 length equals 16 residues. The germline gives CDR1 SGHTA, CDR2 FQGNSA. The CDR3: CASSLDRVTANEKLFF. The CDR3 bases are TGTGCCAGCAGCTTAGACCGAGTGACAGCTAATGAAAAACTGTTTTTT.

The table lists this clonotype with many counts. The CDR3 spells CSARGHGRVYGSPLHF. The CDR3 region has the DNA TGCAGTGCTAGGGGCCATGGGAGAGTATATGGTTCACCCCTCCACTTT. This sequence joins TRBV20-1 and TRBJ1-6; D is unclear. Germline V gene data show CDR1 as DFQATT and CDR2 as SNEGSKA (reference sequence). This CDR3 is built from 16 residues. V gave up 3 bases and J gave up 9 bases, with 21 bases separating them.

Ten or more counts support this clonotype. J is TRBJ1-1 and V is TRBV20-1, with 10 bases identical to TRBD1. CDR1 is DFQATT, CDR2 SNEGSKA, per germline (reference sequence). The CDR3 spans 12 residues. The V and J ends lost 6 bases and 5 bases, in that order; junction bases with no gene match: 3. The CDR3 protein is CSATDRGTEAFF. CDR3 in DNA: TGCAGTGCCACGGACAGGGGGACTGAAGCTTTCTTT.

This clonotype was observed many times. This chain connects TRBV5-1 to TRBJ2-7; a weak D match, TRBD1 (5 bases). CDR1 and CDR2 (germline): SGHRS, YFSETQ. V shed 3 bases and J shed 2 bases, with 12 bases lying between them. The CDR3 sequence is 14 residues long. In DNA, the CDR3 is TGCGCCAGCAGCTCGGACAATCCACCCTACGAGCAGTACTTC. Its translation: CASSSDNPPYEQYF.

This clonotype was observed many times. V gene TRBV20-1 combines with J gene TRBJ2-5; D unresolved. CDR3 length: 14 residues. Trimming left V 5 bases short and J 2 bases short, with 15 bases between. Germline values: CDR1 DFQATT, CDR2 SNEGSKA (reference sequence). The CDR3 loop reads CSAFPATRQETQYF. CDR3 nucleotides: TGCAGTGCTTTCCCCGCGACAAGGCAAGAGACCCAGTACTTC.